This paragraph covers one TCR beta chain sequence. This record belongs to a study of somatic mutations in cytotoxic T cells in rheumatoid arthritis. The table came from immunoSEQ multiplex PCR; TCRdb's copy has only in-frame clones and leaves some out. The sample lists about 7,100 clones; around 77% were seen once. V lost 6 bases, J lost 13 bases, and 12 bases stayed unmatched. CDR3 length: 14 amino acids. Germline CDR1 LGHNA, CDR2 YNFKEQ. The chain is built from TRBV4-2 and TRBJ1-6; 7 bases line up with TRBD1. The sequencing input was CD8+ T cells sorted from blood. The source is an adult with rheumatoid arthritis. This chain's CDR3 is CASSPGQMGFPLHF. The DNA for the CDR3 is TGTGCCAGCAGTCCGGGACAGATGGGATTTCCCCTCCACTTT.